These 32 T cell receptor beta chains came from one sample sequenced in a study of cytomegalovirus exposure and HLA in healthy donors. PCR involved 60 Vbeta and 13 Jbeta primers. The assay was immunoSEQ multiplex PCR, and TCRdb's table has in-frame clones only and misses some. The sample contains 160,000 or so clones, less than 85% of which appear only once. Sequencing input: PBMCs. The source of these receptors is a man aged 35-49 years in good health and CMV-seronegative.

The V call is TRBV9, the J call TRBJ1-4; 8 nucleotides agree with TRBD1. V shed 3 bases and J 0 bases; nucleotides not matched to a gene: 16. CDR3 size: 20 residues. The germline V gene encodes CDR1 SGDLS and CDR2 YYNGEE. CDR3 sequence (DNA): TGTGCCAGCAGCGCAGGCTTCGGACAGGGACTTCGAGCAACTAATGAAAAACTGTTTTTT. The encoded protein is CASSAGFGQGLRATNEKLFF. Variable domain in full (rest from reference TRBV9 and TRBJ1-4): DSGVTQTPKHLITATGQRVTLRCSPRSGDLSVYWYQQSLDQGLQFLIQYYNGEERAKGNILERFSAQQFPDLHSELNLSSLELGDSALYFCASSAGFGQGLRATNEKLFFGSGTQLSVL.

V is TRBV7-9 and J is TRBJ2-2, with D possibly TRBD2 on 6 matching bases. This CDR3 comprises 17 residues. CDR1 and CDR2 (germline): SEHNR, FQNEAQ (reference sequence). Trimming shortened V by 1 base and J by 0 bases, and 12 bases separated the two germline ends. CDR3 in DNA: TGTGCCAGCAGCTTAGGAGCGGGCGGCGCGAACACCGGGGAGCTGTTTTTT. It translates to CASSLGAGGANTGELFF. Together with reference TRBV7-9 and TRBJ2-2, the CDR3 gives the full variable domain: DTGVSQNPRHKITKRGQNVTFRCDPISEHNRLYWYRQTLGQGPEFLTYFQNEAQLEKSRLLSDRFSAERPKGSFSTLEIQRTEQGDSAMYLCASSLGAGGANTGELFFGEGSRLTVL.

DNA of the CDR3: TGTGCCAGCTCACCACGGGGTGGACAAGGTTCCAGCTCTGGAAACACCATATATTTT. Residues: CASSPRGGQGSSSGNTIYF. The genes are TRBV18 and TRBJ1-3; perhaps TRBD1 as D (5 bases). This CDR3 spans 19 amino acids. CDR1 is KGHSH, CDR2 LQKENI, per germline. V dropped 1 base and J dropped 0 bases, with 19 bases sitting between them.

J is TRBJ1-5 and V is TRBV4-3; D unresolved. The germline V gene encodes CDR1 LGHNA and CDR2 YSLEER. This CDR3 region has 15 residues. Trimming pared 1 base from V and 5 bases from J, leaving 12 bases between. Here the CDR3 reads CASSQAPNGDQPQHF. CDR3 coding DNA: TGCGCCAGCAGCCAAGCCCCCAACGGGGATCAGCCCCAGCATTTT.

V is TRBV6-6 and J is TRBJ1-6, with TRBD1 matching over 7 bases. CDR3 size: 15 residues. The germline V gene has CDR1 MNHNY and CDR2 SVGAGI (reference sequence). The V and J ends lost 2 bases and 8 bases, in that order; junction bases with no gene match: 6. CDR3 sequence reads: CASSYGDSDDSPLHF. Written as DNA, the CDR3 is TGTGCCAGCAGTTACGGGGACAGTGATGATTCACCCCTCCACTTT.

This clone occurred a few times. V gene TRBV19 combines with J gene TRBJ1-3; tentatively, D is TRBD1 (6 bases). This CDR3 comprises 16 residues. V lost 7 bases to trimming and J lost 0 bases, with 16 bases between them. CDR1 and CDR2 (germline): LNHDA, SQIVND (reference sequence). The CDR3 sequence is CASIETGALSGNTIYF. The CDR3, as DNA: TGTGCCAGTATCGAGACAGGAGCTCTCTCTGGAAACACCATATATTTT.

The genes are TRBV6-5 and TRBJ1-1; D not resolved. CDR3 length equals 14 residues. Trimming took 2 bases from V and 1 from J, leaving 8 bases between them. Germline CDR1 and CDR2: MNHEY and SVGAGI. The CDR3 sequence is CASSYRRENTEAFF. The CDR3, as DNA: TGTGCCAGCAGTTACAGGAGGGAGAACACTGAAGCTTTCTTT.

The rearrangement links TRBV7-2 to TRBJ2-2, with D hard to call. The CDR3 extends over 13 amino acids. CDR1 and CDR2 (germline): SGHTA, FQGNSA. Trimming took off 5 bases at V and 3 bases at J, with 7 bases between the two ends. The CDR3: CASSNRYTGELFF. In DNA, the CDR3 is TGTGCCAGCAGCAATCGTTACACCGGGGAGCTGTTTTTT.

A single count supports this clone. V is TRBV7-9 and J is TRBJ1-4; possible D gene TRBD1, 5 bases. Trimming took 4 bases from V and 0 from J, leaving 12 bases between them. The CDR3 covers 16 residues. Germline CDR1 is SEHNR and CDR2 is FQNEAQ (reference sequence). CDR3 amino acids: CASSSSDSPTNEKLFF. The DNA of the CDR3 is TGTGCCAGCAGCTCCAGTGACAGCCCAACTAATGAAAAACTGTTTTTT. The full variable domain, completed using reference TRBV7-9 and TRBJ1-4, is DTGVSQNPRHKITKRGQNVTFRCDPISEHNRLYWYRQTLGQGPEFLTYFQNEAQLEKSRLLSDRFSAERPKGSFSTLEIQRTEQGDSAMYLCASSSSDSPTNEKLFFGSGTQLSVL.

The genes are TRBV10-2 and TRBJ1-1; D remains unclear. This CDR3 comprises 13 residues. The germline CDR1 and CDR2 sequences are WSHSY and SAAADI. V lost 2 bases and J 1 base, leaving 5 bases between the germline ends. In nucleotides, the CDR3 is TGCGCCAGCAGTGAGCCGGGGAACACTGAAGCTTTCTTT. Translated, it gives CASSEPGNTEAFF.

This clone was recorded only once. The chain employs TRBV7-3 and TRBJ2-7; 7 bases are a match to TRBD2. The CDR3 length is 12 residues. V lost 5 bases to trimming and J lost 6 bases; unmatched junction nucleotides: 4. Germline V lookup: CDR1 SGHTA, CDR2 FQGTGA. The CDR3 coding sequence is TGTGCCAGCAGCGAGACGGGGGGCGAGCAGTACTTC. Its protein product is CASSETGGEQYF.

This clone has only one observation. The rearrangement links TRBV21-1 to TRBJ2-7; the D call TRBD2 from the table was never checked on the DNA. TRBV21-1 is a pseudogene. The CDR3 covers 16 residues. DNA of the CDR3: TGTGCCAGCAGCAAAGCGGCTAGCGGGGGGTTACCGGAGCAGTACTTC. As protein: CASSKAASGGLPEQYF.

The gene calls are TRBV7-2 and TRBJ1-2; no definite D call. Deletions cut 1 base from V and 5 bases from J, with 17 bases between. This CDR3 region has 16 residues. CDR1 and CDR2 from the germline V gene are SGHTA and FQGNSA. The CDR3 DNA sequence: TGTGCCAGCAGCTTAGGTGCAGTGGCACAGATATATGGCTACACCTTC. It encodes CASSLGAVAQIYGYTF.

This chain connects TRBV15 to TRBJ1-4, with TRBD1 identical over 10 bases. The germline V gene encodes CDR1 LNHNV and CDR2 YYDKDF (reference sequence). The V segment lost 7 bases and the J segment 6 bases; nucleotides outside the gene matches: 11. The CDR3 runs to 16 residues. Written as DNA, the CDR3 is TGTGCCACCACCCCGACAGGGGGCAAAGGGGATGAAAAACTGTTTTTT. Its translation: CATTPTGGKGDEKLFF. The full variable domain, with the rest looked up from reference TRBV15 and TRBJ1-4, is DAMVIQNPRYQVTQFGKPVTLSCSQTLNHNVMYWYQQKSSQAPKLLFHYYDKDFNNEADTPDNFQSRRPNTSFCFLDIRSPGLGDTAMYLCATTPTGGKGDEKLFFGSGTQLSVL.

V is TRBV10-3 and J is TRBJ2-2; 11 bases map to TRBD2. This CDR3 spans 17 amino acids. The J segment lost 2 bases and the V segment lost 7 bases, leaving 9 bases of the junction unmatched. Germline CDR1 ENHRY, CDR2 SYGVKD. CDR3 DNA: TGTGCCATCACCTCCGGGACTAGCGGAGCTAACACCGGGGAGCTGTTTTTT. It codes for CAITSGTSGANTGELFF.

The V call is TRBV6-5, the J call TRBJ1-2, with no clear D. Germline CDR1 and CDR2: MNHEY and SVGAGI. V gave up 6 bases and J gave up 4 bases, with 9 bases separating them. The CDR3 sequence is 12 residues long. CDR3 protein: CASRTLGYGYTF. CDR3 bases: TGTGCCAGCAGGACGCTAGGCTATGGCTACACCTTC.

The chain joins TRBV27 to TRBJ2-1, with 7 bases that match TRBD2. The CDR3 consists of 17 residues. Germline trimming cut 10 bases from V and 0 bases from J; bases unmatched to any gene: 15. The germline V gene encodes CDR1 MNHEY and CDR2 SMNVEV (reference sequence). This CDR3 is CATLAVSSGSSYNEQFF. As DNA, the CDR3 is TGTGCCACGCTAGCGGTTTCTTCAGGGAGCTCCTACAATGAGCAGTTCTTC.

The CDR3 sequence is CASSQGLKYEQYF. For the CDR3, the DNA is TGTGCCAGCAGCCAAGGTCTAAAGTACGAGCAGTACTTC. This chain joins TRBV4-2 and TRBJ2-7; no firm D call. V gave up 1 base and J gave up 4 bases, with 8 bases separating them. This CDR3 is 13 amino acids long. Looked up from germline, CDR1 is LGHNA and CDR2 is YNFKEQ.

This clone was seen a handful of times. V is TRBV7-2 and J is TRBJ2-7; TRBD2 aligns across 9 bases. This CDR3 spans 15 amino acids. J gave up 4 bases and V 0 bases, and 4 bases lay outside the gene matches. Per the germline V gene, CDR1 is SGHTA and CDR2 is FQGNSA. The CDR3 DNA reads TGTGCCAGCAGCTTAGCTAGCGGGAGTATATACGAGCAGTACTTC. Translation gives CASSLASGSIYEQYF.

This clone occurred a few times. The V gene is TRBV6-5, the J gene TRBJ2-7, with D possibly being TRBD1 (5 bases). Germline-derived CDR1 and CDR2 are MNHEY and SVGAGI. This CDR3 region has 11 residues. Trimming left V 5 bases short and J 6 bases short, with 8 bases between. This chain's CDR3 is CASSQTGEQYF. The CDR3 region has the DNA TGTGCCAGCAGTCAAACAGGCGAGCAGTACTTC.

This chain links TRBV7-9 with TRBJ2-3, with a possible D match to TRBD2 (6 bases). The length of the CDR3 is 15 residues. Germline CDR1 SEHNR, CDR2 FQNEAQ (reference sequence). V was trimmed by 7 bases and J by 1 base, leaving 15 bases between them. The CDR3 reads CASTRRERGTDTQYF. In nucleotides, the CDR3 is TGTGCCAGCACCAGGAGGGAACGGGGCACAGATACGCAGTATTTT.

This rearrangement joins TRBV18 to TRBJ1-1, with 11 positions matching TRBD1. With V trimmed by 2 bases and J by 4 bases, 0 bases remained unmatched. CDR3 size: 14 residues. Germline CDR1 and CDR2: KGHSH and LQKENI. The CDR3 DNA is TGTGCCAGCTCACCAGGGACAGGGGGCACTGAAGCTTTCTTT. Protein sequence: CASSPGTGGTEAFF.

This clone occurred once. The chain recombines TRBV2 with TRBJ2-3; D perhaps matches TRBD1 (6 bases). CDR1 is SNHLY and CDR2 is FYNNEI in the germline V gene. Trimming shortened V by 6 bases and J by 4 bases, and 11 bases separated the two germline ends. This CDR3 spans 13 amino acids. The CDR3 coding sequence is TGTGCCAGCAGGAACAGGGACGCAGATACGCAGTATTTT. Translated, it gives CASRNRDADTQYF. Variable domain in full (rest from reference TRBV2 and TRBJ2-3): EPEVTQTPSHQVTQMGQEVILRCVPISNHLYFYWYRQILGQKVEFLVSFYNNEISEKSEIFDDQFSVERPDGSNFTLKIRSTKLEDSAMYFCASRNRDADTQYFGPGTRLTVL.

The chain links TRBV11-3 to TRBJ2-7, with D possibly being TRBD2 (7 bases). CDR1 SGHNT and CDR2 YENEEA come from the germline V gene. CDR3 size: 14 residues. V lost 4 bases and J lost 5, with 15 bases in between. The CDR3 DNA follows: TGTGCCAGCAGCTGGGGGGCGGGAGTCCACGAGCAGTACTTC. Amino acid sequence: CASSWGAGVHEQYF.

V is TRBV7-8 and J is TRBJ2-5, with TRBD2 as a possible D gene (5 bases). This CDR3 is built from 12 residues. CDR1 and CDR2 (germline): SGHVS, FQNEAQ. The V gene lost 1 base and the J gene lost 10 bases, with 10 bases spanning the gap. CDR3 sequence: CASSLGGFGQYF. In nucleotides, the CDR3 is TGTGCCAGCAGCTTAGGAGGGTTCGGCCAGTACTTC.

The chain recombines TRBV25-1 with TRBJ2-5; TRBD2 agrees at 10 bases. Germline CDR1 is MGHDK and CDR2 is SYGVNS. The CDR3 is 15 residues long. V was pared by 0 bases and J by 7 bases, with 5 bases of the junction left unmatched. The CDR3 DNA sequence: TGTGCCAGCAGTGAATATTTGAGCGGGAGGGCGACCCAGTACTTC. Its translation is CASSEYLSGRATQYF. Filled out from reference TRBV25-1 and TRBJ2-5, the complete variable domain reads EADIYQTPRYLVIGTGKKITLECSQTMGHDKMYWYQQDPGMELHLIHYSYGVNSTEKGDLSSESTVSRIRTEHFPLTLESARPSHTSQYLCASSEYLSGRATQYFGPGTRLLVL.

The chain links TRBV7-9 to TRBJ1-2; D unclear. The ends were cut back, 3 bases at V and 4 bases at J, with 12 bases in the middle. The germline CDR1 and CDR2 sequences are SEHNR and FQNEAQ (reference sequence). CDR3 length: 14 residues. CDR3: CASSLWESGYGYTF. In DNA form, the CDR3 reads TGTGCCAGCAGCTTGTGGGAAAGCGGCTATGGCTACACCTTC.

The genes are TRBV19 and TRBJ2-4, with 10 bases identical to TRBD1. Germline V gene data show CDR1 as LNHDA and CDR2 as SQIVND (reference sequence). The CDR3 length is 19 residues. Losses at the gene ends were 9 bases for V and 0 bases for J; bases not matched to a gene: 17. For the CDR3, the DNA is TGTGCCAGCGCTGAACGCGGGACAGGGGAAGGGATAGCCAAAAACATTCAGTACTTC. This translates into CASAERGTGEGIAKNIQYF.

V and J are TRBV6-5 and TRBJ2-7, with 9 positions matching TRBD1. This CDR3 is built from 14 residues. The V and J ends lost 7 bases and 4 bases, in that order; junction bases with no gene match: 8. Germline V lookup: CDR1 MNHEY, CDR2 SVGAGI. The CDR3: CASMPGTGRYEQYF. DNA for the CDR3: TGTGCCAGCATGCCCGGGACAGGGAGGTACGAGCAGTACTTC.

This clone was detected only once. The J gene is TRBJ1-2, the V gene TRBV4-1, with no clear D. This CDR3 has 13 residues. CDR1 and CDR2 from the germline V gene are MGHRA and YSYEKL. V lost 4 bases, J lost 11 bases, and 17 bases lay in between. CDR3 DNA: TGCGCCAGCAGCCTAGAGAACGATCCGCGGTACACCTTC. Its protein is CASSLENDPRYTF.

This sequence joins TRBV4-3 and TRBJ2-2; 13 bases agree with TRBD2. Germline loops: CDR1 LGHNA, CDR2 YSLEER. The CDR3 contains 19 residues. J was trimmed by 0 bases and V by 3 bases; bases with no gene match: 7. CDR3 region: CASSQDRLAGGANTGELFF. In nucleotides, the CDR3 is TGCGCCAGCAGCCAGGACAGACTAGCGGGAGGCGCGAACACCGGGGAGCTGTTTTTT.

This chain joins TRBV6-1 and TRBJ1-2, with a possible D match to TRBD1 (6 bases). CDR3 length: 13 amino acids. Germline V gene data show CDR1 as MNHNS and CDR2 as SASEGT. V lost 6 bases and J 7 bases, leaving 15 bases between the germline ends. The CDR3: CASREGGGGGYTF. The DNA for the CDR3 is TGTGCCAGCAGGGAGGGGGGGGGCGGTGGCTACACCTTC.